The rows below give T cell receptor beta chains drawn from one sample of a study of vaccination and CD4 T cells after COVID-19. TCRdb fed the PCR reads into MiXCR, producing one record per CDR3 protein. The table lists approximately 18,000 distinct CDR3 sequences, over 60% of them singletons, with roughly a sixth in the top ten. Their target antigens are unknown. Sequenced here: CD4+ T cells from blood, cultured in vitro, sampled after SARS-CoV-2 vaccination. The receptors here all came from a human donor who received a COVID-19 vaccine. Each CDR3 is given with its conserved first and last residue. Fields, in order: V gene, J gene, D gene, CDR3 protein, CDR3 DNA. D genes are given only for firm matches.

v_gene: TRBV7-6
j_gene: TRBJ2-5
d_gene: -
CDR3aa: CASSLAEETQYF
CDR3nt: TGTGCCAGCAGCTTAGCGGAAGAGACCCAGTACTTC

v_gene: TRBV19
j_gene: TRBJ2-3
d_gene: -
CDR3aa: CASTVGPDTDTQYF
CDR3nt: TGTGCCAGTACCGTCGGGCCTGACACAGATACGCAGTATTTT

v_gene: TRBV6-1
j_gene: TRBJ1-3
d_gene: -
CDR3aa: CASTYGGSRPGNTIYF
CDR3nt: TGTGCCAGCACCTACGGGGGAAGCCGCCCTGGAAACACCATATATTTT

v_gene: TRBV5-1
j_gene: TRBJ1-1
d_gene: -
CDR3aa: CASSLLSLNTEAFF
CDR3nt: TGCGCCAGCAGCCTACTAAGCCTGAACACTGAAGCTTTCTTT

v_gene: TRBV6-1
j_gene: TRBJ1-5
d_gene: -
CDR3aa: CASTRSYSNQPQHF
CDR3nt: TGTGCCAGCACCCGATCTTATAGCAATCAGCCCCAGCATTTT

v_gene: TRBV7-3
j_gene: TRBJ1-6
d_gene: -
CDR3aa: CASSLPRSPLHF
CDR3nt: TGTGCCAGCAGCTTACCGCGTTCACCCCTCCACTTT

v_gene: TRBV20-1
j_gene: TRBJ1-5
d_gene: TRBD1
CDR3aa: CSASRLTGEGRPQHF
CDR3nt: TGCAGTGCTAGTCGCCTGACAGGGGAGGGTCGGCCCCAGCATTTT

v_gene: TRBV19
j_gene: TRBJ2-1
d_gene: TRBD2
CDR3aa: CASSRVQVGTSGNEQFF
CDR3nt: TGTGCCAGTAGTCGGGTTCAGGTCGGGACTAGCGGCAATGAGCAGTTCTTC

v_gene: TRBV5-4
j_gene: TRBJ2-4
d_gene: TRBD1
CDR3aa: CASSLAPWDRGRSAKNIQYF
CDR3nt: TGTGCCAGCAGCTTGGCGCCCTGGGACAGGGGTCGGTCGGCCAAAAACATTCAGTACTTC

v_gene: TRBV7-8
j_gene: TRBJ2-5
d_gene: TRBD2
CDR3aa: CASSSTSAEETQYF
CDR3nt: TGTGCCAGCAGCTCGACTAGCGCTGAAGAGACCCAGTACTTC

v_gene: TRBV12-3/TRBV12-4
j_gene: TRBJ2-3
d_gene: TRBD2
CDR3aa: CASSLTSGSTDTQYF
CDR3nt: TGTGCCAGCAGTTTGACTAGCGGCAGCACAGATACGCAGTATTTT

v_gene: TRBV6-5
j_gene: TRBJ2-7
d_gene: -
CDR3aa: CASSYGLGTTTYEQYF
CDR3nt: TGTGCCAGCAGTTACGGGTTGGGGACAACGACCTACGAGCAGTACTTC

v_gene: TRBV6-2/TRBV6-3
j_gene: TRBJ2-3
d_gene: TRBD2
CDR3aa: CASSKKRGGAFGTDTQYF
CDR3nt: TGTGCCAGCAGTAAAAAGCGGGGGGGCGCGTTCGGCACAGATACGCAGTATTTT

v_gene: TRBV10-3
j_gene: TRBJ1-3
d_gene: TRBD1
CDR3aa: CAISRGTGSTGNTIYF
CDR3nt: TGTGCCATCAGTCGCGGGACAGGGAGTACTGGAAACACCATATATTTC

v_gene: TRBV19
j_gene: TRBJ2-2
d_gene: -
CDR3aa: CASSMSGSNTGELFF
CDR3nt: TGTGCCAGTAGTATGTCGGGGTCGAACACCGGGGAGCTGTTTTTT

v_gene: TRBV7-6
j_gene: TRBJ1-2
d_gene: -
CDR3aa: CASSLGIPSSLTSGYTF
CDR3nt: TGTGCCAGCAGCTTAGGGATCCCTTCCTCACTTACATCTGGCTACACCTTC

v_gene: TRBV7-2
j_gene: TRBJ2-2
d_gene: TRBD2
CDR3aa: CASSLNPTSKLAGANTGELFF
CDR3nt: TGTGCCAGCAGCTTAAACCCAACTTCAAAACTAGCGGGTGCGAACACCGGGGAGCTGTTTTTT